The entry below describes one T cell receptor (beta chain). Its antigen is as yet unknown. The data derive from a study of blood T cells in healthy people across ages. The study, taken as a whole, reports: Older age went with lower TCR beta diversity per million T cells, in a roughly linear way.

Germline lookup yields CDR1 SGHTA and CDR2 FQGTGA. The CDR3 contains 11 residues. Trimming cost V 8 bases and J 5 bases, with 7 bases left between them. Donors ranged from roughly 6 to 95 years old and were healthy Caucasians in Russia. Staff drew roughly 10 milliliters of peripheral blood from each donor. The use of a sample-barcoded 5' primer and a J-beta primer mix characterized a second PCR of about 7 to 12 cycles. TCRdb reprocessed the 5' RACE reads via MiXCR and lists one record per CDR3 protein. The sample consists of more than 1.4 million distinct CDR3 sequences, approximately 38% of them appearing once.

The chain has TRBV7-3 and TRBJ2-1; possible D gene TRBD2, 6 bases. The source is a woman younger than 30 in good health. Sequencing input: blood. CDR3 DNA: TGTGCCAGCGGGACTGACAATGAGCAGTTCTTC. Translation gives CASGTDNEQFF.